The table lists the clone carrying this T cell receptor (beta chain) with a count of one. Recruits, aged roughly 18 to 95 years, lived in 20 to 30 US areas. Cohort 3 recovered donors had two negative PCRs, clearance, or symptom resolution. TCRdb keeps only in-frame clones here, not all; method: immunoSEQ multiplex PCR. The repertoire includes fewer than 300,000 clones, approximately 85% of them detected once, and more than 3.5% sits in the top ten. Germline V gives CDR1 SGHDN, CDR2 FVKESK. V dropped 4 bases and J dropped 2 bases, with 9 bases sitting between them. The CDR3 is 13 residues long. The data are from a study of blood T cell repertoires in COVID-19.

This rearrangement joins TRBV14 to TRBJ2-7; D is possibly TRBD1 (6 bases). The specimen was PBMCs or T cells enriched from blood (not recorded which). The source of this sequence is a woman aged 25 to 45 who had recovered from COVID-19. CDR3 protein: CASSPRTAYEQYF. In DNA form, the CDR3 reads TGTGCCAGCAGCCCGCGGACAGCCTACGAGCAGTACTTC.